Listed here are 4 T cell receptor beta chains from one sample, sequenced in a study of shared clonotypes between healthy human individuals. TCRdb's table, derived via immunoSEQ multiplex PCR, lists solely in-frame clones and lacks some. This sample has some 580,000 clones; more than 95% occur once, and the top ten carry about 0.057%. Material for sequencing was naive CD4+ T cells sorted from blood. The subset was: CD45RA+ positively selected. The source is a woman in her 30s in good health.

The chain couples TRBV5-1 to TRBJ2-5; 7 nucleotides align to TRBD1. The last part of the DNA fits TRBJ2-7 better; the J call may be wrong. The CDR3 spans 15 residues. Germline-derived CDR1 and CDR2 are SGHRS and YFSETQ. CDR3 protein: CASSLGGQHTYEQYF. In nucleotides, the CDR3 is TGCGCCAGCAGCCTTGGGGGACAGCATACCTACGAGCAGTACTTC.

This chain joins TRBV28 and TRBJ2-7; 11 bases are a match to TRBD2. V shed 8 bases and J 7 bases; nucleotides not matched to a gene: 10. Germline V lookup: CDR1 MDHEN, CDR2 SYDVKM. The CDR3 is 14 residues long. CDR3 amino acids: CASRLSGRAEEQYF. CDR3 nucleotides: TGTGCCAGCCGACTTAGCGGGAGGGCGGAGGAGCAGTACTTC.

This clone was detected a few times. The chain is built from TRBV28 and TRBJ2-7; 7 positions match TRBD2. Germline CDR1 and CDR2: MDHEN and SYDVKM. V shed 7 bases, J shed 0 bases, and the junction held 9 bases outside the gene matches. The CDR3 is 15 amino acids. CDR3 sequence: CASTRRGGASYEQYF. The CDR3 nucleotides read TGTGCCAGCACCCGCCGGGGAGGGGCCTCCTACGAGCAGTACTTC.

The gene calls are TRBV6-6 and TRBJ2-7, with D perhaps matching TRBD2 (5 bases). The CDR3 totals 13 residues. Trimming cost V 4 bases and J 5 bases, with 12 bases left between them. In germline, CDR1 is MNHNY, CDR2 SVGAGI (reference sequence). CDR3 loop: CASSLPLGDEQYF. CDR3 DNA: TGTGCCAGCAGTTTGCCCCTCGGGGACGAGCAGTACTTC.